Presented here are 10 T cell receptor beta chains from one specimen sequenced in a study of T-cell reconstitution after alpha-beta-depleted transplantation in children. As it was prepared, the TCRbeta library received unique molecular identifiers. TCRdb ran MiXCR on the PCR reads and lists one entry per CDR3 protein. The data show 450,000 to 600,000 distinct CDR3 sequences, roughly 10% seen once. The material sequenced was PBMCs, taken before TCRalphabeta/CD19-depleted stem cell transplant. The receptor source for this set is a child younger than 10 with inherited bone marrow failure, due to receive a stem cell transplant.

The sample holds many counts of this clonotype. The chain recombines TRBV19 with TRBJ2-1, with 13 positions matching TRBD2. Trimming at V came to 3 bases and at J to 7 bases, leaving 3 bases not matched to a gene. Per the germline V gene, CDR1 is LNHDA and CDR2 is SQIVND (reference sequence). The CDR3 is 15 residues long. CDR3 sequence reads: CASSITSGRGNEQFF. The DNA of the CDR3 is TGTGCCAGTAGTATTACTAGCGGGAGGGGGAATGAGCAGTTCTTC.

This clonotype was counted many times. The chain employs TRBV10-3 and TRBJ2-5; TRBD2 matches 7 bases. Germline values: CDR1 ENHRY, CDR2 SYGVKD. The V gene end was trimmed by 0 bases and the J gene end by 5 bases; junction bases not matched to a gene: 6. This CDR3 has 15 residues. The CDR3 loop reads CAISESTSVGETQYF. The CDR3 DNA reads TGTGCCATCAGTGAGTCTACTAGCGTGGGGGAGACCCAGTACTTC.

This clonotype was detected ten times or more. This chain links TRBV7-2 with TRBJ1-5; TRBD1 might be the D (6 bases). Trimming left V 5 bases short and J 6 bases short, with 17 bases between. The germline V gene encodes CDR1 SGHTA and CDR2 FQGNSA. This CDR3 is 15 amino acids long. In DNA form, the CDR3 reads TGTGCCAGCAGCCCCGGCACAGGGAACGTTCAGCCCCAGCATTTT. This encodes CASSPGTGNVQPQHF.

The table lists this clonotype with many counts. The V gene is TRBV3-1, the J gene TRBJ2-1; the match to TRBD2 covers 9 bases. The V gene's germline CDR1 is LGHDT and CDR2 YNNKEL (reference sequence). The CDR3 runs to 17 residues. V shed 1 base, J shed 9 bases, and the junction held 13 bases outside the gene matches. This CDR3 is CASSQVWSSGSFSEQFF. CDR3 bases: TGTGCCAGCAGCCAAGTATGGAGTAGCGGGAGTTTTAGTGAGCAGTTCTTC.

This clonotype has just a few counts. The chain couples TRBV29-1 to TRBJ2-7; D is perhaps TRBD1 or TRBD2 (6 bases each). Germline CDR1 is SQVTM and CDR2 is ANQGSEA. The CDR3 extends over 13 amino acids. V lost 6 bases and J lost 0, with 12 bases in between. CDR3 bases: TGCAGCGTCCTGAGGGGGGACTCCTACGAGCAGTACTTC. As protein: CSVLRGDSYEQYF.

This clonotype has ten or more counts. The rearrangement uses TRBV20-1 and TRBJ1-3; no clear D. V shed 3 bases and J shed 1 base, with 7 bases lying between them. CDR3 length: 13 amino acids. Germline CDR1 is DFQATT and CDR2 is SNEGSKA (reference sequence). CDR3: CSASRVSGNTIYF. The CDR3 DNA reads TGCAGTGCTAGTCGGGTGTCTGGAAACACCATATATTTT.

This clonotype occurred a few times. CDR3 protein: CASRPDSNEKLFF. CDR3 nucleotide sequence: TGTGCCAGCAGACCTGACAGTAATGAAAAACTGTTTTTT. The chain employs TRBV12-3 or TRBV12-4 and TRBJ1-4; D possibly corresponds to TRBD1 (5 bases). V was trimmed by 6 bases and J by 4 bases, leaving 9 bases between them. There are 13 residues in the CDR3.

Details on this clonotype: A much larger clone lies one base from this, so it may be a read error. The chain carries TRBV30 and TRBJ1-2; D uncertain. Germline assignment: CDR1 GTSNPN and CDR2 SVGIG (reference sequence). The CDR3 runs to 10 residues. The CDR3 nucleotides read TGTGCCTGCGGGAACTATGGCTACATCTTC. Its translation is CACGNYGYIF.

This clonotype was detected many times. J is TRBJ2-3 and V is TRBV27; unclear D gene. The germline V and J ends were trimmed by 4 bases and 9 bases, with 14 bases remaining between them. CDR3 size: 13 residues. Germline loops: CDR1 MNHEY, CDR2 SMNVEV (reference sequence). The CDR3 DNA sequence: TGTGCCAGCAGTTCCCGTCAGGTGGCAACGCAGTATTTT. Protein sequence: CASSSRQVATQYF.

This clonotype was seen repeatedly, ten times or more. The CDR3 is CASSLEAGQVGEQYF. CDR3 in DNA: TGTGCCAGCAGTTTAGAAGCAGGCCAGGTCGGCGAGCAGTACTTC. This chain uses TRBV12-3 or TRBV12-4 with TRBJ2-7; D call uncertain. This CDR3 contains 15 residues. V was cut by 1 base and J by 6 bases, with 16 bases left in between.